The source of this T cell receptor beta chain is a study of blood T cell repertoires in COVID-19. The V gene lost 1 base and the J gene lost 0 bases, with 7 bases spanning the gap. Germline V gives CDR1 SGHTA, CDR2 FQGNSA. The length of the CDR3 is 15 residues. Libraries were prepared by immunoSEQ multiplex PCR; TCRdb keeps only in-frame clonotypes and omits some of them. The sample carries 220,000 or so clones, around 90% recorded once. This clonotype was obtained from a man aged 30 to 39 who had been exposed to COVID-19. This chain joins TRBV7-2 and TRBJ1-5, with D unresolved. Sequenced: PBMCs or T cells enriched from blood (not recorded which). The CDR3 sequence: CASSLGSVSNQPQHF. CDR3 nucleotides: TGTGCCAGCAGCTTAGGGTCAGTTAGCAATCAGCCCCAGCATTTT.